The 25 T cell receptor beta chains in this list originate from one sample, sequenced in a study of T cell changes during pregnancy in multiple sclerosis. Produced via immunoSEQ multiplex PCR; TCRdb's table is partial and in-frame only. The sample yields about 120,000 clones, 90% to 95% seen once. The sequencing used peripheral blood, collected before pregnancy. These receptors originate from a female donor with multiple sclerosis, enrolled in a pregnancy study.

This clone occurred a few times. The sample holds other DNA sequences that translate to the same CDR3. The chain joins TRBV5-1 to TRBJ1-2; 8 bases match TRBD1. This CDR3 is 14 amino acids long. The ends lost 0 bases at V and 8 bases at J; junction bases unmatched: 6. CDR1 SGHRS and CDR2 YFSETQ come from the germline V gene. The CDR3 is CASSLAGTGGGYTF. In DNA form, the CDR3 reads TGCGCCAGCAGCTTGGCCGGGACAGGAGGGGGCTACACCTTC.

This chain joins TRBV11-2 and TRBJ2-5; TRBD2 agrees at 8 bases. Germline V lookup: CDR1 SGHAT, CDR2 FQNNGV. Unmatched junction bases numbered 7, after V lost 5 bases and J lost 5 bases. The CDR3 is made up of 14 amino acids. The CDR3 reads CASSKRGLVETQYF. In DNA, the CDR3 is TGTGCCAGCAGCAAGCGGGGGCTGGTTGAGACCCAGTACTTC.

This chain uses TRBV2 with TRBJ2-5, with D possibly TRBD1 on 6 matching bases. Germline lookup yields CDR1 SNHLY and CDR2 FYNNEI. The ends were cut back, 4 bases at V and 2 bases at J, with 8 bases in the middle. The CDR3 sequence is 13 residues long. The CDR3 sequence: CASSGRGQETQYF. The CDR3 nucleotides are TGTGCCAGCAGTGGAAGGGGGCAAGAGACCCAGTACTTC.

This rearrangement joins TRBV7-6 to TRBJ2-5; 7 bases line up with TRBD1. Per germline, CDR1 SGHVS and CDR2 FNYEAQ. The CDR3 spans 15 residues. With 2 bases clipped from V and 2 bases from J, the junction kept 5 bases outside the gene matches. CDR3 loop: CASSLPRQGQETQYF. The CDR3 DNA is TGTGCCAGCAGCTTACCGAGACAGGGACAAGAGACCCAGTACTTC.

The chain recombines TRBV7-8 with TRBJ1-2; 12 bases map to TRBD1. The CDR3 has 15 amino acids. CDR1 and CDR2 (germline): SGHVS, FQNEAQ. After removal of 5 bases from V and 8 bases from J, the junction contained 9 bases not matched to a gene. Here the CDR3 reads CASSLRDRGPEGYTF. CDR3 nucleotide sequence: TGTGCCAGCAGCCTCCGGGACAGGGGGCCTGAGGGCTACACCTTC.

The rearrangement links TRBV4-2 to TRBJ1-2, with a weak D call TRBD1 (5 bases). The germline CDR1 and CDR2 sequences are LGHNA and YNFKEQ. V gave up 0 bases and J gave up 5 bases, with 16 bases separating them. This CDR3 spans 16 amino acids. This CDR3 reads CASSQDKATGPYGYTF. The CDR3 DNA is TGTGCCAGCAGCCAAGATAAGGCCACAGGACCATATGGCTACACCTTC.

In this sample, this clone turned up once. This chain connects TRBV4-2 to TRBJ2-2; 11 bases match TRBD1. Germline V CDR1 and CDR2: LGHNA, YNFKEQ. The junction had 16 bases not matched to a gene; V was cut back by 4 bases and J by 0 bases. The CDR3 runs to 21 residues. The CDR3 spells CASSRGQGVPAVPTNTGELFF. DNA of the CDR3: TGTGCCAGCAGCCGGGGACAGGGGGTCCCCGCCGTTCCTACGAACACCGGGGAGCTGTTTTTT.

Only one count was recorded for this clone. This CDR3 reads CAWTPGQIAGNTIYF. The CDR3 bases are TGTGCCTGGACCCCGGGACAGATTGCTGGAAACACCATATATTTT. The chain employs TRBV30 and TRBJ1-3; 7 bases agree with TRBD1. This CDR3 spans 15 amino acids. V gave up 4 bases and J gave up 2 bases; unmatched junction bases: 8. Per germline, CDR1 GTSNPN and CDR2 SVGIG (reference sequence).

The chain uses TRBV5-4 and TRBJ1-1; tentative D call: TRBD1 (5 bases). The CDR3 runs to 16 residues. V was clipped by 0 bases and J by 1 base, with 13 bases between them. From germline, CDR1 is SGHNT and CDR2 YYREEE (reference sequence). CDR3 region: CASSLERTLGNTEAFF. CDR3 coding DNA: TGTGCCAGCAGCTTGGAACGGACACTGGGGAACACTGAAGCTTTCTTT. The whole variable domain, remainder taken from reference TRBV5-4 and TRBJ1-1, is ETGVTQSPTHLIKTRGQQVTLRCSSQSGHNTVSWYQQALGQGPQFIFQYYREEENGRGNFPPRFSGLQFPNYSSELNVNALELDDSALYLCASSLERTLGNTEAFFGQGTRLTVV.

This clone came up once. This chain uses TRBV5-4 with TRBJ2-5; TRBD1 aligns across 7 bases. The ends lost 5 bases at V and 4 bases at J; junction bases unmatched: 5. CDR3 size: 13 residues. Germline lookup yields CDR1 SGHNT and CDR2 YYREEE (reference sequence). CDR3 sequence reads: CASRLGGGETQYF. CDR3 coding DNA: TGTGCCAGCAGACTAGGGGGCGGAGAGACCCAGTACTTC.

CDR3 in amino acids: CASSVQGQNNEKLFF. As DNA, the CDR3 is TGTGCCAGCAGCGTCCAGGGACAGAATAATGAAAAACTGTTTTTT. V and J are TRBV5-6 and TRBJ1-4; 7 bases fit TRBD1. Trimming cost V 4 bases and J 4 bases; bases outside gene matches: 7. The germline gives CDR1 SGHDT, CDR2 YYEEEE. The CDR3 contains 15 residues.

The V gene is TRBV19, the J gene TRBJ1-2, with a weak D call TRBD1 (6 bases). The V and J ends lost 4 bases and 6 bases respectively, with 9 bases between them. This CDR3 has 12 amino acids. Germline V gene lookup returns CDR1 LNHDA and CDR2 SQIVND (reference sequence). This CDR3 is CASSNREHGYTF. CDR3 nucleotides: TGTGCCAGTAGTAACAGGGAGCATGGCTACACCTTC. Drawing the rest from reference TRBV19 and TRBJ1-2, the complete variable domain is DGGITQSPKYLFRKEGQNVTLSCEQNLNHDAMYWYRQDPGQGLRLIYYSQIVNDFQKGDIAEGYSVSREKKESFPLTVTSAQKNPTAFYLCASSNREHGYTFGSGTRLTVV.

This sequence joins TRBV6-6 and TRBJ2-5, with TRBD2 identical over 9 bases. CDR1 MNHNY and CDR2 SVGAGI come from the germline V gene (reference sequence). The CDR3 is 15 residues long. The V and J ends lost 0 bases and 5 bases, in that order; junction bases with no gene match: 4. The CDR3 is CASSYSAGGVETQYF. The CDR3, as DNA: TGTGCCAGCAGTTACTCCGCGGGGGGGGTGGAGACCCAGTACTTC.

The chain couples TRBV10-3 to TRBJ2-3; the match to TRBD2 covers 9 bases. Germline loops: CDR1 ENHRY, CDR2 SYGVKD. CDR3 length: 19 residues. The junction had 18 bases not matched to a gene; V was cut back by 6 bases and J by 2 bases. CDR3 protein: CAISPDLLAGAASTDTQYF. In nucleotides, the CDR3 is TGTGCCATCAGCCCAGACCTGTTAGCGGGGGCCGCCTCCACAGATACGCAGTATTTT.

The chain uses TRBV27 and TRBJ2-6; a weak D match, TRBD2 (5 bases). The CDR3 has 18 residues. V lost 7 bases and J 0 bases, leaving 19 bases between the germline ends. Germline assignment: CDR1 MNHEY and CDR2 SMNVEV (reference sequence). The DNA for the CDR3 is TGTGCCAGCACCCCGCGGGCAAATATCCCCTCTGGGGCCAACGTCCTGACTTTC. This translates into CASTPRANIPSGANVLTF. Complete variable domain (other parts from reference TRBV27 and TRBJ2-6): EAQVTQNPRYLITVTGKKLTVTCSQNMNHEYMSWYRQDPGLGLRQIYYSMNVEVTDKGDVPEGYKVSRKEKRNFPLILESPSPNQTSLYFCASTPRANIPSGANVLTFGAGSRLTVL.

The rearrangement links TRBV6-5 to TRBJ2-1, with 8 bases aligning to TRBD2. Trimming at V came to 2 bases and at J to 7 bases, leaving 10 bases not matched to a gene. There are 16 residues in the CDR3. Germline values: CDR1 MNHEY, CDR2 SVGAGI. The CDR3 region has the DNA TGTGCCAGCAGTTACGTAATCGAGCGGGGGATTAATGAGCAGTTCTTC. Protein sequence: CASSYVIERGINEQFF.

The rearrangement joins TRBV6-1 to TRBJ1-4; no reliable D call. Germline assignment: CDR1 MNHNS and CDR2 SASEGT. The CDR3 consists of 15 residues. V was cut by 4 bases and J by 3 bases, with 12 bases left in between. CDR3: CASSVTGSPNEKLFF. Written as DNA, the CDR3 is TGTGCCAGCAGTGTCACCGGGTCTCCTAATGAAAAACTGTTTTTT.

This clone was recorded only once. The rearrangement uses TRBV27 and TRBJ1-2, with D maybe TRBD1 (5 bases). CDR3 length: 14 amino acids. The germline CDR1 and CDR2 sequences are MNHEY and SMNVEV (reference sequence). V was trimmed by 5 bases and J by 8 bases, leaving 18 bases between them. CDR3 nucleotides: TGTGCCAGCAGTGGGGCAGGGCCCCAAGGCGGCTACACCTTC. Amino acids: CASSGAGPQGGYTF.

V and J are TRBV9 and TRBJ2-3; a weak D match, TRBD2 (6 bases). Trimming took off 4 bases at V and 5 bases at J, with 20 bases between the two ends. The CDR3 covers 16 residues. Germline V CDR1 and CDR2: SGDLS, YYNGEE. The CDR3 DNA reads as TGTGCCAGCAGCTCCAGTAGTGGGAGGCGGGGAGATACGCAGTATTTT. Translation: CASSSSSGRRGDTQYF.

The CDR3: CASSLSPFPYEQYF. The CDR3 coding sequence is TGTGCCAGCAGCTTGTCTCCGTTTCCCTACGAGCAGTACTTC. V usage is TRBV5-4 and J usage is TRBJ2-7; D ambiguous. This CDR3 is 14 amino acids long. V gave up 1 base and J gave up 2 bases, with 10 bases separating them. CDR1 is SGHNT and CDR2 is YYREEE in the germline V gene (reference sequence).

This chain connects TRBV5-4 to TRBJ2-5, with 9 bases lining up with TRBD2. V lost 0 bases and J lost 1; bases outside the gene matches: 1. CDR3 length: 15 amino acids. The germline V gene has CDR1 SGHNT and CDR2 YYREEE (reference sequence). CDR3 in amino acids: CASSLDSGGQETQYF. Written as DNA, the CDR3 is TGTGCCAGCAGCTTGGATAGCGGGGGCCAAGAGACCCAGTACTTC.

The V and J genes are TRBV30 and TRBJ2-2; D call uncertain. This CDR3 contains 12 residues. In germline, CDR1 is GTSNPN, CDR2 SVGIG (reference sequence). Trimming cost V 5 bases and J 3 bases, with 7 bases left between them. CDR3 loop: CAWDWDTGELFF. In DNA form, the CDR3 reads TGTGCCTGGGACTGGGACACCGGGGAGCTGTTTTTT.

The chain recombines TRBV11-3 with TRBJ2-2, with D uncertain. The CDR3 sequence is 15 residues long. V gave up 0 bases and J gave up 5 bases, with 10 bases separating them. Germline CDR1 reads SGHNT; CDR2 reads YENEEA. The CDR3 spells CASSLEGAGTGELFF. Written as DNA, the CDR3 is TGTGCCAGCAGCTTAGAAGGCGCCGGGACCGGGGAGCTGTTTTTT.

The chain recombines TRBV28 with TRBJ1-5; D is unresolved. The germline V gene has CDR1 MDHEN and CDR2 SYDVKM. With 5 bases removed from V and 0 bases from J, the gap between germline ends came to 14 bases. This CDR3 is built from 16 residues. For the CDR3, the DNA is TGTGCCAGCAGTGCGGGGTTTCCTTATAGCAATCAGCCCCAGCATTTT. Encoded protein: CASSAGFPYSNQPQHF.

The CDR3 DNA follows: TGTGCCACCAGCACCAAAACAGGGGGCGTCACTGAAGCTTTCTTT. This sequence encodes CATSTKTGGVTEAFF. This chain links TRBV15 with TRBJ1-1; 9 positions match TRBD1. Germline CDR1 and CDR2: LNHNV and YYDKDF (reference sequence). The CDR3 contains 15 residues. The trim removed 4 bases at V and 4 bases at J, leaving 7 bases unmatched.